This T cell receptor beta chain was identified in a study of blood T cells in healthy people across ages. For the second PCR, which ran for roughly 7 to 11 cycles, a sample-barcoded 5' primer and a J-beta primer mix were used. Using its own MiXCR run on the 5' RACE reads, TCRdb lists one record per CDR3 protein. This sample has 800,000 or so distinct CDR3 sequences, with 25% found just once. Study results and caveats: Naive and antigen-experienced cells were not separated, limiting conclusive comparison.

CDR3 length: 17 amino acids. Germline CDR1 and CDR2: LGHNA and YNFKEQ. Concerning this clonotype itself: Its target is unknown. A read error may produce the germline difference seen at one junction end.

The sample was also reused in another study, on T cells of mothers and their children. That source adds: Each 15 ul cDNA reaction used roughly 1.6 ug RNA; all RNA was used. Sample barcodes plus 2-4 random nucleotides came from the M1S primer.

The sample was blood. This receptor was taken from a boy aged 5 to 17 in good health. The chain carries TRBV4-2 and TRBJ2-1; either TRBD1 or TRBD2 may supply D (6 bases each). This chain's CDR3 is CASSQVGGAASYNGQFF. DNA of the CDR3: TGTGCCAGCAGCCAAGTCGGGGGCGCAGCCTCTTACAATGGGCAGTTCTTC.